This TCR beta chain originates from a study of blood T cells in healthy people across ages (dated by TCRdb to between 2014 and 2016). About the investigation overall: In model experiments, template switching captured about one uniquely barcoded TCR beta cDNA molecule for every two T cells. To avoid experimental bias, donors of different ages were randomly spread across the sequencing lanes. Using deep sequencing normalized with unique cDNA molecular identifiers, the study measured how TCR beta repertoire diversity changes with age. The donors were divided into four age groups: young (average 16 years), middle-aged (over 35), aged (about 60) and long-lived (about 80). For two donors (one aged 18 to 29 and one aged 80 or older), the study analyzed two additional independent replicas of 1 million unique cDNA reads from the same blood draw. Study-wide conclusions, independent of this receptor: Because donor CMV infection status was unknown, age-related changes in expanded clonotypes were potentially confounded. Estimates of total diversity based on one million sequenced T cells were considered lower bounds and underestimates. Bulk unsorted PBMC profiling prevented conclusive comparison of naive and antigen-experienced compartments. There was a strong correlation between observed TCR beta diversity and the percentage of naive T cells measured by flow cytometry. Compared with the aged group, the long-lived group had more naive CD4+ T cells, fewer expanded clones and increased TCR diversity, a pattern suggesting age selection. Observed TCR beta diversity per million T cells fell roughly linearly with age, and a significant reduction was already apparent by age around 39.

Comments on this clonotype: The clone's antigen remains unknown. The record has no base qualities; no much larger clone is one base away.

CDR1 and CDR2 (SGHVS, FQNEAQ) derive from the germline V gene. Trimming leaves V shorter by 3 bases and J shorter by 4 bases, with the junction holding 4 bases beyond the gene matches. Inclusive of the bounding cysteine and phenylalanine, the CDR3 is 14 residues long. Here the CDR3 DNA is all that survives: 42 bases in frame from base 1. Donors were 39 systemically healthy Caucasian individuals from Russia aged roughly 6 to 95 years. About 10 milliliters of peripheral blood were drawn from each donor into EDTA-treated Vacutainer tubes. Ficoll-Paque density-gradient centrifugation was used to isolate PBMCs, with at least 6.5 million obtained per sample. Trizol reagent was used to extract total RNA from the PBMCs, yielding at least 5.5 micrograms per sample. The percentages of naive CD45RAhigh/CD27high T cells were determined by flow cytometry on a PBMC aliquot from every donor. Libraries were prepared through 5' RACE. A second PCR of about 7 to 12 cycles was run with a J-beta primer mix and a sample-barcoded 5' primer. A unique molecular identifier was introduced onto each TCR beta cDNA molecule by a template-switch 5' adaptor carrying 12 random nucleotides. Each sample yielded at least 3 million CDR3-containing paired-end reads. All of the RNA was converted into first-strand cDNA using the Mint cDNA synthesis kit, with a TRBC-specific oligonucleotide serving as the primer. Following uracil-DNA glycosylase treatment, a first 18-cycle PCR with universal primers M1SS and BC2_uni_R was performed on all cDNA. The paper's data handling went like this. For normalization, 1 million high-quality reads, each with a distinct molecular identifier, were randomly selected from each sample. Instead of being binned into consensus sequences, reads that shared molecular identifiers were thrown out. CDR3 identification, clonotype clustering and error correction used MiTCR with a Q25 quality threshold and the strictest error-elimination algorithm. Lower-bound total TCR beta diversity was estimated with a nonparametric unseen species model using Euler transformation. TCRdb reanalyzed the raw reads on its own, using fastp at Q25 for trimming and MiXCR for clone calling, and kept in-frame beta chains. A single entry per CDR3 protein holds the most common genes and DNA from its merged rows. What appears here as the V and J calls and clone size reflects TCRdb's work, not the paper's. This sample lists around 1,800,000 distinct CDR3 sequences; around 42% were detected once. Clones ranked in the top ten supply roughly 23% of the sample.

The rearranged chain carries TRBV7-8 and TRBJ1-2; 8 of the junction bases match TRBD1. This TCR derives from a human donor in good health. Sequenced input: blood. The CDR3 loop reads CASSLLDRAYGYTF. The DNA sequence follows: TGTGCCAGCAGCTTGTTGGACAGGGCCTATGGCTACACCTTC.